This T cell receptor (beta chain) derives from a study of blood T cell repertoires in COVID-19 (dated by TCRdb to 2019 to 2021). About the full investigation: The collaborator samples originated in the United States, Italy and Spain and spanned the acute and convalescent phases of COVID-19. Samples came from the ongoing ImmuneRACE study (first 160 participants) plus 1,254 subjects from 6 global collaborators. Where available, HLA class I and class II types were taken from metadata supplied by the sample provider and were not determined by assay-based typing. A freely available public database, intended as a resource for researchers studying the immune response to SARS-CoV-2, is where the repertoires were released. The material from the prospective study consisted of cDNA or gDNA derived from T cells, B-cell-depleted T cells, or PBMCs. Nearly every sample came with metadata listing a de-identified subject ID, COVID-19 status, age in years and sex. Subjects who had been exposed to COVID-19, were actively infected with it, or had recovered from it provided the deeply sampled blood TCRbeta repertoires that made up the dataset.

Study-wide findings and limitations: The amount of clinical and demographic metadata varied by source and participant and was provided uncurated.

For CDR1 and CDR2, the germline V gene (reference sequence) lists MNHNY and SVGAGI. Reading from cysteine to phenylalanine, the CDR3 counts 13 amino acids. CDR3 DNA is the only sequence kept; it has 39 bases, read in frame from the first base. V gives up 6 bases and J gives up 9 bases, and the segment between their germline ends measures 17 bases. On this clone: Its recognized antigen is unknown. Base qualities are not provided; no much larger clone lies one nucleotide away.

The collaborating institutions used their own protocols to collect whole blood in K2EDTA tubes. For TCRbeta analysis, collaborators shipped samples in one of three forms: frozen whole blood, isolated PBMCs, or DNA extracted from either of those sample types. TCRbeta CDR3 regions were amplified from genomic DNA using the immunoSEQ Assay, a bias-controlled multiplex PCR. From the authors' description of their analysis: The number of nucleated cells in each sample was estimated by amplification of reference gene primers within the assay. To quantify the absolute abundance of each unique TCRbeta CDR3 rearrangement, sequence reads were collapsed and filtered. For each sample, productive Simpson clonality was calculated by taking the square root of Simpson's diversity index across productive rearrangements. TCRdb's version of the immuneACCESS table is confined to in-frame rearrangements and falls short of the full clone set. An unresolved V gene accounts for under half of the shortfall where checked; the remainder is of unknown origin. V and J calls and clone size are given by that table; D and trimming were obtained from the DNA. This sample comprises about 55,000 clones, around 85% of them detected only once. Less than 20% of the sample goes to the ten largest clones.

The chain employs TRBV6-6 and TRBJ1-1; the best D guess is TRBD1, with 5 bases matching. Material: peripheral blood. The clonotype originates from a human donor in a cohort sampled during active COVID-19. The CDR3 here reads CASSLVGVQQAFF. The DNA sequence follows: TGTGCCAGCAGCCTTGTAGGGGTTCAACAAGCTTTCTTT.